These 22 T cell receptor beta chains were sequenced from one sample in a study of tissue T cells after allogeneic stem cell transplantation (dated by TCRdb to between 2021 and 2024). The receptor library was made with the immunoSEQ multiplex PCR assay. TCRdb limited this immuneACCESS table to in-frame rearrangements with V and J called. A share of clones is missing; checked studies link under half to unresolved V genes, and the rest is unexplained. This sample holds about 43,000 clones; around 90% were observed only once. Approximately 3.6% of the sample rests with the top ten. This specimen's time point label, per the study, means: recipient (host-origin) PBMCs collected before allo-HCT. The sequencing here drew on blood, taken before transplantation. The receptors come from a woman aged 40-69 years who later had graft-versus-host disease after an allogeneic stem cell transplant.

This sequence joins TRBV5-8 and TRBJ2-4; TRBD1 or TRBD2 may be the D gene (7 bases each). V lost 7 bases and J 4 bases, leaving 33 bases between the germline ends. The CDR3 runs 20 residues. CDR1 is SGHTS, CDR2 YDEGEE, per germline. CDR3 sequence: CASWADTGEGQYVTKNIQYF. Here the CDR3 DNA reads TGTGCCAGCTGGGCTGATACAGGGGAGGGGCAGTACGTTACAAAAAACATTCAGTACTTC.

This chain links TRBV7-8 with TRBJ1-5; D is unresolved. The germline CDR1 and CDR2 sequences are SGHVS and FQNEAQ. V shed 1 base and J shed 0 bases, with 4 bases lying between them. The CDR3 loop spans 14 amino acids. In DNA, the CDR3 is TGTGCCAGCAGCTTAGAAGTTAGCAATCAGCCCCAGCATTTT. It codes for CASSLEVSNQPQHF.

This chain uses TRBV28 with TRBJ1-6; 7 positions agree with TRBD1. This CDR3 region has 14 residues. Germline V gene data show CDR1 as MDHEN and CDR2 as SYDVKM. Losses at the gene ends were 8 bases for V and 6 bases for J; bases not matched to a gene: 7. CDR3 protein: CASGYRGSNSPLHF. DNA for the CDR3: TGTGCCAGCGGCTACAGGGGTTCTAATTCACCCCTCCACTTT.

The chain has TRBV11-1 and TRBJ1-2; D is undetermined. The length of the CDR3 is 13 residues. The V gene lost 2 bases and the J gene lost 4 bases, with 8 bases spanning the gap. Per the germline V gene, CDR1 is SGHAT and CDR2 is FQDESV (reference sequence). CDR3: CASSLTQTYGYTF. CDR3 sequence (DNA): TGTGCCAGCAGCTTAACACAGACCTATGGCTACACCTTC.

The DNA for the CDR3 is TGTGCCACCGGGACTAGCGAAACAGATACGCAGTATTTT. Amino acids: CATGTSETDTQYF. The gene calls are TRBV12-3 or TRBV12-4 and TRBJ2-3; 10 nucleotides agree with TRBD2. Trimming cost V 10 bases and J 3 bases; bases outside gene matches: 4. There are 13 residues in the CDR3.

V gene TRBV2 combines with J gene TRBJ1-4; a weak D match, TRBD1 (5 bases). Germline V gives CDR1 SNHLY, CDR2 FYNNEI. The V gene lost 8 bases and the J gene lost 11 bases, with 9 bases spanning the gap. The CDR3 runs to 10 residues. The chain's CDR3 is CASGEGKLFF. The CDR3 nucleotides are TGTGCCAGCGGGGAGGGGAAACTGTTTTTT.

V and J are TRBV7-2 and TRBJ2-7; 10 bases map to TRBD1. The CDR3 covers 16 residues. J was trimmed by 2 bases and V by 4 bases; bases with no gene match: 8. Germline lookup yields CDR1 SGHTA and CDR2 FQGNSA. CDR3 coding DNA: TGTGCCAGCAGCTCTCCACGAGGGACAGGGGCCTACGAGCAGTACTTC. Its protein product is CASSSPRGTGAYEQYF.

The CDR3 bases are TGCGCCAGCAGCCAAGATCGCCCCATAAGAAATGAAAAACTGTTTTTT. This translates into CASSQDRPIRNEKLFF. This rearrangement joins TRBV4-3 to TRBJ1-4; no firm D call. Per germline, CDR1 LGHNA and CDR2 YSLEER. CDR3 size: 16 residues. V lost 0 bases to trimming and J lost 5 bases, with 13 bases between them.

The J gene is TRBJ1-5, the V gene TRBV28; D unclear. This CDR3 comprises 15 residues. CDR1 and CDR2 from the germline V gene are MDHEN and SYDVKM. Trimming removed 2 bases from V and 3 bases from J, with 11 bases in between. The CDR3 region has the DNA TGTGCCAGCAGTTTAGCCGTCGTCCCCAATCAGCCCCAGCATTTT. It encodes CASSLAVVPNQPQHF.

This clone has a handful of counts. J is TRBJ2-1 and V is TRBV19; no clear D. Germline CDR1 is LNHDA and CDR2 is SQIVND (reference sequence). Trimming left V 5 bases short and J 10 bases short, with 12 bases between. The CDR3 spans 12 residues. The CDR3 nucleotides read TGTGCCAGTAGTGAAACTTCTCGCGAGCAGTTCTTC. It specifies CASSETSREQFF.

The V and J genes are TRBV15 and TRBJ2-2, with 10 bases aligning to TRBD2. CDR3 size: 17 residues. CDR1 and CDR2 (germline): LNHNV, YYDKDF (reference sequence). The J segment lost 3 bases and the V segment lost 1 base, leaving 5 bases of the junction unmatched. Here the CDR3 DNA reads TGTGCCACCAGCAGAGGAAGCGGGAGGGCGGACACCGGGGAGCTGTTTTTT. This encodes CATSRGSGRADTGELFF.

The chain employs TRBV6-5 and TRBJ2-7; 8 bases map to TRBD2. The J segment lost 5 bases and the V segment lost 5 bases, leaving 8 bases of the junction unmatched. This CDR3 has 14 amino acids. CDR1 MNHEY and CDR2 SVGAGI come from the germline V gene. The CDR3 DNA follows: TGTGCCAGCAGTCCAAGACTAGCGACCCACGAGCAGTACTTC. This codes for CASSPRLATHEQYF.

The chain has TRBV29-1 and TRBJ1-1; maybe TRBD1 (6 bases). The CDR3 sequence is 12 residues long. Germline-derived CDR1 and CDR2 are SQVTM and ANQGSEA. V was cut by 4 bases and J by 3 bases, with 9 bases left in between. CDR3 sequence: CSVAQGDTEAFF. The CDR3 nucleotides are TGCAGCGTTGCACAGGGAGACACTGAAGCTTTCTTT.

This rearrangement joins TRBV7-2 to TRBJ2-5, with no clear D. Germline CDR1 and CDR2: SGHTA and FQGNSA. Between the trimmed V and J ends, which lost 4 bases and 4 bases, there was a span of 13 bases. The CDR3 is made up of 14 amino acids. This CDR3 reads CASSSGPRLETQYF. CDR3 in DNA: TGTGCCAGCAGCTCTGGACCCCGGTTAGAGACCCAGTACTTC.

Remarks on this clone: Its ends do not fully match the called genes, so a read error is possible. The V and J genes are TRBV6-1 and TRBJ2-3; D unclear. CDR3 length: 15 residues. CDR1 is MNHNS, CDR2 SASEGT, per germline. The CDR3 protein is CASSEVGRGTDTQYF. CDR3 sequence (DNA): TGTGCCAGCAGCGAAGTGGGTAGGGGCACAGATACGCAGTATTTT.

The chain carries TRBV18 and TRBJ2-7; D is unclear. CDR3 length: 13 amino acids. Trimming removed 2 bases from V and 5 bases from J, with 10 bases in between. Germline CDR1 KGHSH, CDR2 LQKENI. In DNA, the CDR3 is TGTGCCAGCTCACCAGGGGTCCAAAACGAGCAGTACTTC. Translation gives CASSPGVQNEQYF.

About this clone: The germline gene is not matched at one end of the junction; a read error may be the cause. CDR3 nucleotide sequence: TGTGCCAGCAGTCAAGGGAGGGTAAATGAGCAGTTCTTC. Its translation: CASSQGRVNEQFF. This chain joins TRBV3-1 (or the pseudogene TRBV3-2) and TRBJ2-1; the match to TRBD2 covers 7 bases. The length of the CDR3 is 13 residues. The V gene's germline CDR1 is LGHDT and CDR2 YNNKEL (reference sequence).

This sequence joins TRBV12-3 or TRBV12-4 and TRBJ1-1, with D hard to call. This CDR3 is 13 amino acids long. V dropped 5 bases and J dropped 4 bases, with 11 bases sitting between them. The CDR3 sequence is CASSPTVTTEAFF. CDR3 DNA sequence: TGTGCCAGCAGTCCTACCGTAACCACTGAAGCTTTCTTT.

The CDR3 nucleotides are TGTGCCAGCAGCCCAGGGACTAGCGGGAGTTCGCAGTATTTT. Its protein product is CASSPGTSGSSQYF. This sequence joins TRBV7-3 and TRBJ2-3; 14 nucleotides line up with TRBD2. There are 14 residues in the CDR3. V gave up 5 bases and J gave up 10 bases; unmatched junction bases: 5. Germline V CDR1 and CDR2: SGHTA, FQGTGA.

The chain couples TRBV28 to TRBJ2-2; D is unclear. The CDR3 is made up of 11 amino acids. Trimming pared 6 bases from V and 9 bases from J, leaving 8 bases between. Germline CDR1 and CDR2: MDHEN and SYDVKM. Here the CDR3 reads CASSRSRELFF. CDR3 DNA: TGTGCCAGCAGCAGAAGTAGGGAGCTGTTTTTT.

The chain employs TRBV2 and TRBJ2-3, with TRBD2 matching over 13 bases. Germline CDR1 and CDR2: SNHLY and FYNNEI. The CDR3 length is 15 residues. Trimming took 10 bases from V and 3 from J; bases not matched to a gene: 7. CDR3 protein: CAIPLAGGRTDTQYF. For the CDR3, the DNA is TGTGCCATCCCACTAGCGGGAGGGAGAACAGATACGCAGTATTTT.

V usage is TRBV6-2 or TRBV6-3 and J usage is TRBJ1-5; D gene uncertain. This CDR3 is built from 14 residues. Germline loops: CDR1 MNHEY, CDR2 SVGEGT. V was shortened by 5 bases and J by 6 bases, with 14 bases between the two germline ends. The CDR3 is CASSPLDGVQPQHF. CDR3 sequence (DNA): TGTGCCAGCAGTCCCCTGGACGGTGTTCAGCCCCAGCATTTT.